This T cell receptor (beta chain) comes out of a study of CD8+ T cells in alopecia areata. Study information: Tofacitinib was taken orally by treated patients, and the dose was 5 to 10 mg twice daily. Tofacitinib therapy took 6 to 18 months; 6 months off drug came after.

Punch biopsies of lesional scalp, plus peripheral blood, were taken from alopecia areata patients. After isolation, RNA underwent reverse transcription to generate cDNA as the sequencing template. Profiled with immunoSEQ multiplex PCR; TCRdb holds only in-frame clones, not every one. The sample holds roughly 150,000 clones, around half seen once. Germline V gene data show CDR1 as MNHEY and CDR2 as SVGAGI. The CDR3 runs 12 residues. V lost 6 bases, J lost 7 bases, and 3 bases stayed unmatched. The chain couples TRBV6-5 to TRBJ2-1, with TRBD1 identical over 7 bases. The origin of this receptor is a human donor with alopecia areata. Sequencing used CD8+ T cells sorted from blood, obtained at week 0. CDR3 in amino acids: CASSHRGNEQFF. The CDR3 region has the DNA TGTGCCAGCAGCCACAGGGGAAATGAGCAGTTCTTC.